The rows below give T cell receptor beta chains drawn from one sample of a study of cytomegalovirus exposure and HLA in healthy donors. Assay used: immunoSEQ multiplex PCR; TCRdb lists only in-frame clones, some missing. The sample holds some 170,000 clones; 80% are singletons and the top ten take roughly 4.7%. The sample taken for sequencing was PBMCs. Source of these receptors: a man aged 30-40 years in good health and CMV-seronegative. Each CDR3 is given with its conserved first and last residue. A D gene is named only where the DNA matches it firmly. The size entry is marked missing in some rows and otherwise reads once, few, many or a size class.

d_call clone_size j_call v_call cdr3_length cdr3_nt cdr3_aa
. . TRBJ2-2 TRBV2 14 TGTGCCAGCAGTGAAGCGCTTGGGCCCGGGGAGCTGTTTTTT CASSEALGPGELFF
. . TRBJ2-3 TRBV18 13 TGTGCCAGCTCACCAATAGGGGTAGATACGCAGTATTTT CASSPIGVDTQYF
TRBD1 . TRBJ2-6 TRBV5-8 17 TGTGCCAGCAGCAAAGGACAGGCCCCGGGGGGGGCCAACGTCCTGACTTTC CASSKGQAPGGANVLTF
. . TRBJ1-1 TRBV5-1 16 TGCGCCAGCAGCTTGGAAGGGGTAATCATGAACACTGAAGCTTTCTTT CASSLEGVIMNTEAFF
TRBD2 . TRBJ2-7 TRBV7-6 18 TGTGCCAGCAGCTTAGGCCCGGGACTAGCGGGGGCCCACTACGAGCAGTACTTC CASSLGPGLAGAHYEQYF
TRBD1 . TRBJ1-1 TRBV29-1 14 TGCAGCGTCCTGACAGGGGCCACGAACACTGAAGCTTTCTTT CSVLTGATNTEAFF
. few TRBJ2-2 TRBV28 16 TGTGCCAGCAGTTTCGGTACGGGGGCGAACACCGGGGAGCTGTTTTTT CASSFGTGANTGELFF
TRBD1 . TRBJ1-1 TRBV5-1 13 TGCGCCAGCAGCTTGGACAGGGGCTATGAAGCTTTCTTT CASSLDRGYEAFF
TRBD2 . TRBJ2-2 TRBV7-3 16 TGTGCCAGCAGCTTAATAGGACTAGCGAACACCGGGGAGCTGTTTTTT CASSLIGLANTGELFF
TRBD1 once TRBJ1-5 TRBV28 15 TGTGCCAGCAGCGTTCCAGGGGGCGGCAATCAGCCCCAGCATTTT CASSVPGGGNQPQHF
TRBD2 . TRBJ2-1 TRBV5-1 18 TGCGCCAGCAGCTTGGGACTAGCGGGAGGGTTCTCCTACAATGAGCAGTTCTTC CASSLGLAGGFSYNEQFF